This T cell receptor beta chain was obtained from a study of early T cells in non-severe SARS-CoV-2 infection. Findings and caveats of the study: The VDJdb matching leaned toward anti-spike CD8 responses and overlooked private and CD4 specificities.

Regarding this clonotype: Its antigen is not identified. The junction shows a germline mismatch at one end, possibly a read error.

Germline V gene data show CDR1 as MNHNS and CDR2 as SASEGT. The CDR3 loop spans 11 amino acids. The protocol attached unique molecular identifiers to individual cDNA molecules. A single record per CDR3 protein comes from TCRdb applying MiXCR to the 5' RACE reads. The sample holds 25,000 to 35,000 distinct CDR3 sequences; less than 6% are singletons and the top ten take 13%. The specimen sequenced was whole blood. The chain combines TRBV6-1 with TRBJ1-1; D gene ambiguous. The TCR sequence derives from an adult who was a healthcare worker with PCR-confirmed SARS-CoV-2 infection or an uninfected control (not recorded which). The CDR3: CASSEAGRPGF. CDR3 sequence (DNA): TGTGCCAGCAGTGAAGCGGGCAGGCCGGGGTTT.